The 29 T cell receptor beta chains below come from one sample, sequenced in a study of Graves' ophthalmopathy and Graves' hyperthyroidism. RNA transcripts provided the template for amplifying TCR beta CDR3 regions. An initial RT-PCR round employing HTBI primers preceded a second-round multiplex PCR. From the multiplex PCR reads, TCRdb called clonotypes with MiXCR, one entry per CDR3 protein. The sample holds about 740,000 distinct CDR3 sequences, 40% seen once. Sequencing was done on a sample of peripheral blood. Receptors were obtained from an adult man with Graves' ophthalmopathy.

This clonotype was counted a few times. The chain links TRBV10-2 to TRBJ2-7; 11 positions match TRBD1. Germline values: CDR1 WSHSY, CDR2 SAAADI. V gave up 3 bases and J gave up 2 bases; unmatched junction bases: 3. The CDR3 totals 15 residues. The CDR3 loop reads CASSEPGQGAYEQYF. CDR3 nucleotides: TGCGCCAGCAGTGAACCGGGACAGGGGGCCTACGAGCAGTACTTC.

V gene TRBV25-1 combines with J gene TRBJ2-7; D call uncertain. Per the germline V gene, CDR1 is MGHDK and CDR2 is SYGVNS. The CDR3 runs 15 residues. V gave up 5 bases and J gave up 3 bases, with 17 bases separating them. The CDR3 region is CASSLGKPGFYEQYF. In DNA form, the CDR3 reads TGTGCCAGCAGTTTAGGCAAGCCTGGGTTCTACGAGCAGTACTTC.

This sequence joins TRBV18 and TRBJ2-7; D gene ambiguous. Looked up from germline, CDR1 is KGHSH and CDR2 is LQKENI. The CDR3 consists of 16 residues. V lost 1 base and J lost 3, with 16 bases in between. In nucleotides, the CDR3 is TGTGCCAGCTCACCACGCCTGTCGACGGTCTTCTACGAGCAGTACTTC. Amino acids: CASSPRLSTVFYEQYF.

The V and J genes are TRBV4-3 and TRBJ1-1; 11 nucleotides agree with TRBD1. The CDR3 is made up of 16 amino acids. Looked up from germline, CDR1 is LGHNA and CDR2 is YSLEER. J was trimmed by 1 base and V by 2 bases; bases with no gene match: 3. The CDR3 protein is CASSQRDRGANTEAFF. The DNA of the CDR3 is TGCGCCAGCAGCCAAAGGGACAGGGGGGCGAACACTGAAGCTTTCTTT.

This clonotype was observed many times. This chain connects TRBV7-9 to TRBJ2-2; D gene uncertain. The CDR3 sequence is 12 residues long. Trimming took 6 bases from V and 3 from J, leaving 5 bases between them. Germline-derived CDR1 and CDR2 are SEHNR and FQNEAQ (reference sequence). The CDR3 sequence: CASRSDTGELFF. Written as DNA, the CDR3 is TGTGCCAGCAGGTCGGACACCGGGGAGCTGTTTTTT.

The chain is built from TRBV14 and TRBJ2-7; TRBD2 agrees at 11 bases. The CDR3 extends over 15 amino acids. V gave up 8 bases and J gave up 3 bases; unmatched junction bases: 9. The germline V gene has CDR1 SGHDN and CDR2 FVKESK. The CDR3 reads CASSSFGTSGYEQYF. The CDR3 DNA is TGTGCCAGCTCATCCTTCGGGACTAGCGGCTACGAGCAGTACTTC.

Points on this clonotype: At one end, the junction sequence differs from germline, possibly due to a read error. The V and J genes are TRBV10-3 and TRBJ2-7; no definite D call. The CDR3 spans 13 residues. Germline assignment: CDR1 ENHRY and CDR2 SYGVKD. In nucleotides, the CDR3 is TGTGCCACCGGCCTTATGGGTTTAGGCGAGCGGTACTTC. This gives the protein CATGLMGLGERYF.

J is TRBJ2-1 and V is TRBV25-1, with D uncertain. Trimming removed 6 bases at V and 0 bases at J, with 9 bases between. The CDR3 length is 14 residues. Looked up from germline, CDR1 is MGHDK and CDR2 is SYGVNS. Here the CDR3 DNA reads TGTGCCAGCAGCCCCTATAGCTCCTACAATGAGCAGTTCTTC. It is translated as CASSPYSSYNEQFF.

The chain carries TRBV15 and TRBJ1-1, with 8 bases lining up with TRBD1. V lost 5 bases and J lost 4; bases outside the gene matches: 18. The CDR3 covers 18 residues. The germline V gene has CDR1 LNHNV and CDR2 YYDKDF (reference sequence). CDR3 bases: TGTGCCACCAGCCCATATTCAGGGGGCGTATCAGGAGTCACTGAAGCTTTCTTT. It codes for CATSPYSGGVSGVTEAFF.

V gene TRBV20-1 combines with J gene TRBJ1-5; D possibly corresponds to TRBD1 (5 bases). The germline CDR1 and CDR2 sequences are DFQATT and SNEGSKA (reference sequence). The V end lost 5 bases, the J end lost 2 bases, and 13 bases lay between the germline ends. CDR3 length: 14 amino acids. CDR3 in amino acids: CSAWTKGGNQPQHF. CDR3 nucleotide sequence: TGCAGTGCTTGGACAAAAGGGGGCAATCAGCCCCAGCATTTT.

This clonotype was counted a few times. The chain combines TRBV20-1 with TRBJ2-7; 7 bases match TRBD1. Germline CDR1 is DFQATT and CDR2 is SNEGSKA (reference sequence). CDR3 length: 13 amino acids. V was clipped by 6 bases and J by 2 bases; unmatched bases: 7. DNA of the CDR3: TGCAGTGCCATCGGGACAGAAACCTACGAGCAGTACTTC. This sequence encodes CSAIGTETYEQYF.

A note on this clonotype: A single base separates this from a much larger clone, so it may be a read error. The chain combines TRBV19 with TRBJ1-1; TRBD1 aligns across 7 bases. Germline assignment: CDR1 LNHDA and CDR2 SQIVND (reference sequence). The CDR3 has 13 residues. In nucleotides, the CDR3 is TGTACCAGTAGTTTTGACAGGGCCAAGGAAGCTTTCTTT. Translated: CTSSFDRAKEAFF.

This clonotype came up a few times. This chain connects TRBV19 to TRBJ1-2; D gene uncertain. V was trimmed by 6 bases and J by 4 bases, leaving 18 bases between them. Germline CDR1 LNHDA, CDR2 SQIVND (reference sequence). This CDR3 region has 15 residues. In DNA, the CDR3 is TGTGCCAGTAGCAGCGATCTGCAGAGACTCTATGGCTACACCTTC. It specifies CASSSDLQRLYGYTF. Based on the CDR3 plus reference TRBV19 and TRBJ1-2, the full variable domain is DGGITQSPKYLFRKEGQNVTLSCEQNLNHDAMYWYRQDPGQGLRLIYYSQIVNDFQKGDIAEGYSVSREKKESFPLTVTSAQKNPTAFYLCASSSDLQRLYGYTFGSGTRLTVV.

This clonotype was recorded a few times. The rearrangement uses TRBV10-2 and TRBJ2-3; 10 nucleotides align to TRBD2. The CDR3 has 14 residues. Germline V gene sequence: CDR1 WSHSY, CDR2 SAAADI. The V and J ends lost 7 bases and 0 bases, in that order; junction bases with no gene match: 1. The CDR3 sequence: CASKLAGSTDTQYF. The CDR3 DNA reads as TGCGCCAGCAAACTAGCGGGGAGCACAGATACGCAGTATTTT.

The chain employs TRBV2 and TRBJ2-7; 10 bases map to TRBD1. Germline CDR1 reads SNHLY; CDR2 reads FYNNEI. The CDR3 sequence is 14 residues long. Germline trimming cut 6 bases from V and 4 bases from J; bases unmatched to any gene: 6. This chain's CDR3 is CASRIGDRGYEQYF. The CDR3 DNA sequence: TGTGCCAGCAGGATAGGGGACAGGGGATACGAGCAGTACTTC.

This clonotype appeared a few times. This chain uses TRBV6-5 with TRBJ2-7; TRBD1 matches at 8 bases. CDR3 length: 14 amino acids. Unmatched junction bases numbered 8, after V lost 5 bases and J lost 5 bases. Germline V CDR1 and CDR2: MNHEY, SVGAGI. CDR3 sequence reads: CASSPDRGRDEQYF. CDR3 sequence (DNA): TGTGCCAGCAGTCCAGACAGGGGTCGGGACGAGCAGTACTTC.

This clonotype appeared a few times. The V gene is TRBV10-3, the J gene TRBJ1-1, with D perhaps matching TRBD1 (6 bases). The germline V gene has CDR1 ENHRY and CDR2 SYGVKD. This CDR3 comprises 16 residues. Trimming shortened V by 10 bases and J by 8 bases, and 29 bases separated the two germline ends. The CDR3 is CASRGPGAVMGKEAFF. The DNA of the CDR3 is TGTGCCAGCCGGGGGCCAGGGGCAGTGATGGGTAAAGAAGCTTTCTTT.

This clonotype was counted only a few times. The genes are TRBV2 and TRBJ1-3, with a tentative D call TRBD1 (5 bases). This CDR3 region has 16 residues. The V end was cut by 4 bases, the J end by 0 bases, with 13 bases between. Germline V CDR1 and CDR2: SNHLY, FYNNEI. Here the CDR3 DNA reads TGTGCCAGCAGTGGAAAGGGACGGATCTCTGGAAACACCATATATTTT. Translation: CASSGKGRISGNTIYF.

Details on this clonotype: The junction shows a germline mismatch at one end, possibly a read error. The J gene is TRBJ1-4, the V gene TRBV7-9, with 7 bases fitting TRBD1. Germline values: CDR1 SEHNR, CDR2 FQNEAQ (reference sequence). The CDR3 sequence is 16 residues long. As DNA, the CDR3 is TGCGCCAGCAGCCAAGCGGGGACAGCTATTAATGAAAAACTGTTTTTT. Residues: CASSQAGTAINEKLFF.

This clonotype appeared many times. This chain joins TRBV10-3 and TRBJ2-7; 13 nucleotides match TRBD2. V shed 4 bases and J 5 bases; nucleotides not matched to a gene: 5. Germline CDR1 ENHRY, CDR2 SYGVKD. The CDR3 has 15 residues. In DNA, the CDR3 is TGTGCCATCAGTGGGACTAGCGGGAGCATGAACGAGCAGTACTTC. Its translation is CAISGTSGSMNEQYF.

This clonotype occurred many times. The rearrangement links TRBV10-3 to TRBJ1-1, with 12 bases aligning to TRBD1. V was pared by 8 bases and J by 7 bases, with 11 bases of the junction left unmatched. This CDR3 region has 15 residues. Per germline, CDR1 ENHRY and CDR2 SYGVKD. CDR3 sequence: CAISPGTGGHVEAFF. The CDR3 coding sequence is TGTGCCATCTCCCCCGGGACAGGGGGCCACGTTGAAGCTTTCTTT.

This clonotype was detected many times. The rearrangement joins TRBV25-1 to TRBJ2-7; D might be TRBD1 (8 bases). Trimming removed 6 bases from V and 3 bases from J, with 15 bases in between. The CDR3 length is 14 residues. The germline CDR1 and CDR2 sequences are MGHDK and SYGVNS. CDR3 residues: CASRGQGGLYEQYF. The CDR3 nucleotides read TGTGCCAGCAGAGGACAGGGAGGGCTCTACGAGCAGTACTTC.

This rearrangement joins TRBV10-3 to TRBJ2-3; 9 nucleotides align to TRBD2. Per the germline V gene, CDR1 is ENHRY and CDR2 is SYGVKD. This CDR3 region has 16 residues. V was pared by 3 bases and J by 4 bases, with 8 bases of the junction left unmatched. The CDR3 region has the DNA TGTGCCATCAGTGATCGGCGGGGGGGCTTCGCAGATACGCAGTATTTT. Its translation is CAISDRRGGFADTQYF.

The V and J genes are TRBV7-2 and TRBJ2-5; the D gene could be TRBD1 or TRBD2 (6 bases each). There are 16 residues in the CDR3. V lost 7 bases and J lost 5, with 23 bases in between. CDR1 and CDR2 from the germline V gene are SGHTA and FQGNSA. Written as DNA, the CDR3 is TGTGCCAGCAACCGGGGGCCGGGACTGGGGGTGGAGACCCAGTACTTC. This translates into CASNRGPGLGVETQYF. Based on the CDR3 plus reference TRBV7-2 and TRBJ2-5, the full variable domain is GAGVSQSPSNKVTEKGKDVELRCDPISGHTALYWYRQSLGQGLEFLIYFQGNSAPDKSGLPSDRFSAERTGGSVSTLTIQRTQQEDSAVYLCASNRGPGLGVETQYFGPGTRLLVL.

J is TRBJ2-5 and V is TRBV24-1, with 9 bases identical to TRBD1. The trim removed 5 bases at V and 9 bases at J, leaving 6 bases unmatched. The CDR3 spans 13 residues. Germline V gives CDR1 KGHDR, CDR2 SFDVKD. The CDR3 spells CATSGTGVQPQYF. CDR3 bases: TGTGCCACCAGTGGGACAGGGGTGCAGCCCCAGTACTTC.

This clonotype was counted at least ten times. The chain joins TRBV2 to TRBJ1-2; D may be TRBD1 (5 bases). The CDR3 runs to 13 residues. Trimming took off 10 bases at V and 8 bases at J, with 20 bases between the two ends. Germline-derived CDR1 and CDR2 are SNHLY and FYNNEI. CDR3 in DNA: TGTGCCATACCACTCGGGGCTTTTCGAGGCTACACCTTC. Its protein is CAIPLGAFRGYTF.

This clonotype occurred a few times. The chain links TRBV7-9 to TRBJ2-2; the match to TRBD1 covers 7 bases. The CDR3 is 13 residues long. CDR1 and CDR2 from the germline V gene are SEHNR and FQNEAQ (reference sequence). V was pared by 5 bases and J by 6 bases, with 3 bases of the junction left unmatched. For the CDR3, the DNA is TGTGCCAGCAGCGCGACAGGGTCCGGGGAGCTGTTTTTT. Its translation: CASSATGSGELFF.

This clonotype was counted only a few times. The J gene is TRBJ2-7, the V gene TRBV20-1, with 8 bases fitting TRBD1. Germline values: CDR1 DFQATT, CDR2 SNEGSKA (reference sequence). This CDR3 is built from 12 residues. Trimming at V came to 5 bases and at J to 4 bases, leaving 4 bases not matched to a gene. CDR3 residues: CSAGQGVYEQYF. CDR3 DNA sequence: TGCAGTGCTGGACAGGGCGTATACGAGCAGTACTTC.

The genes are TRBV4-1 and TRBJ2-5; the match to TRBD2 covers 10 bases. Germline CDR1 MGHRA, CDR2 YSYEKL. The CDR3 extends over 14 amino acids. Trimming took 3 bases from V and 4 from J; bases not matched to a gene: 2. The CDR3 DNA is TGCGCCAGCAGCCATTCTAGCGGGGGAGAGACCCAGTACTTC. Translated, it gives CASSHSSGGETQYF.